The source of this TCR beta chain is a study of cytomegalovirus exposure and HLA in healthy donors. CDR1 is ENHRY and CDR2 is SYGVKD in the germline V gene. This CDR3 has 16 amino acids. J was trimmed by 9 bases and V by 6 bases; bases with no gene match: 14. Study-level points and caveats: Analysis performed later showed TCR beta chains linked to HLA being more clonally expanded than equally common others.

60 Vbeta and 13 Jbeta primers were used in PCR. Original analysis: Later work found about 80 million unique TCR beta chains, with 10 million to 14 million shared. The data were produced by immunoSEQ multiplex PCR, yet TCRdb's version contains in-frame clones alone and is incomplete. V and J calls and clone size come straight from that table; D and trimming were deduced from the DNA. The sample has 150,000 to 200,000 clones, roughly 87% seen once. Points on this clone: Antigen specificity is unknown.

The chain joins TRBV10-3 to TRBJ2-2, with TRBD1 matching over 9 bases. Sequencing was performed on PBMCs. The TCR originated in a boy younger than 10 in good health and CMV-seronegative. The CDR3 coding sequence is TGTGCCATCAGGGGACAGGGCGGTTCCTTAAACAGGGAGCTGTTTTTT. It codes for CAIRGQGGSLNRELFF.